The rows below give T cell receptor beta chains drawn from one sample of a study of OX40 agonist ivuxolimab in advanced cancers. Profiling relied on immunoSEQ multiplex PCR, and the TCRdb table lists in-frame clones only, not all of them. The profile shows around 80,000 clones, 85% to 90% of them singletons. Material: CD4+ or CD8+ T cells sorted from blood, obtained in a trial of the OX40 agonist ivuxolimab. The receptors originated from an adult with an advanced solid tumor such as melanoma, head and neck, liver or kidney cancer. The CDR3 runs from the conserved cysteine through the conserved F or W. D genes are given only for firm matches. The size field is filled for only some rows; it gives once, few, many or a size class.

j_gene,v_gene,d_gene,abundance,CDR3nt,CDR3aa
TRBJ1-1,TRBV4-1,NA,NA,TGCGCCAGCAGCCAGCAATGGGGATTCGGGTGGAGGTACACTGAAGCTTTCTTT,CASSQQWGFGWRYTEAFF
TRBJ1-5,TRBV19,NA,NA,TGTGCCAGTAGTATGAACAGGAATCAGCCCCAGCATTTT,CASSMNRNQPQHF
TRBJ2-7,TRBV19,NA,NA,TGTGCCAGTAGGAATTCCTACGAGCAGTACTTC,CASRNSYEQYF
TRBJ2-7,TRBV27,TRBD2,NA,TGTGCCAGCACCCGATGGGGCGGGGGAACCTACGAGCAGTACTTC,CASTRWGGGTYEQYF
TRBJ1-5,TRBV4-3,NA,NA,TGCGCCAGCAGCCAAGAATGGAATCAGCCCCAGCATTTT,CASSQEWNQPQHF
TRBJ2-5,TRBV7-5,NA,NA,TGTGTCAGAAGCTTACCGGAGGAGACCCAGTACTTC,CVRSLPEETQYF
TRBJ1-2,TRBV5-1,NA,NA,TGCGCCAGCAGCCCTGGGGAGGGGAGCTATGGCTACACCTTC,CASSPGEGSYGYTF
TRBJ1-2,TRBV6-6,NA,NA,TGTGCCAGCAGTTACTCGAACCAGGGCGGAGGCTACACCTTC,CASSYSNQGGGYTF
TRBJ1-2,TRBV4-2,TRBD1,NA,TGTGCCAGCAGCCAATTCGTGACAGGGAACTATGGCTACACCTTC,CASSQFVTGNYGYTF
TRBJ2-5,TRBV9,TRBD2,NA,TGTGCCAGCAGCCCATCATCTAGCGGGGGGGCTCAGACCCAGTACTTC,CASSPSSSGGAQTQYF
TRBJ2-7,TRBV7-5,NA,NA,TGTGCCTACAGACAGAAGCTTAAAAACCACAGGGGGATCGAGCAGTACTTC,CAYRQKLKNHRGIEQYF
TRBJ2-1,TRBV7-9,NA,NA,TGTGCCAGCAGCCCAGGGAACAATGAGCAGTTCTTC,CASSPGNNEQFF
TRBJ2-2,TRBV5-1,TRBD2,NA,TGCGCCAGCAAGGCGGGGGACACCGGGGAGCTGTTTTTT,CASKAGDTGELFF
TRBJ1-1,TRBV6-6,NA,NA,TGTGCCAGCAGTTCCCCGGACCGGAGGACTGAAGCTTTCTTT,CASSSPDRRTEAFF
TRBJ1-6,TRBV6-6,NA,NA,TGTGCCAGCTACACAGCGCGGGGGGCACCCCTCCACTTT,CASYTARGAPLHF
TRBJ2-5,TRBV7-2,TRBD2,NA,TGTGCCAGCAGCTTAGAACTAGCGGGGGCCCTGGGGGCCCAGTACTTC,CASSLELAGALGAQYF
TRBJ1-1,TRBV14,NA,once,TGTGCCAGCAGCCAATGGGGTTACACTGAAGCTTTCTTT,CASSQWGYTEAFF
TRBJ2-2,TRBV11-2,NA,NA,TGTGCCAGCAGCTTAGTTGGCTTCGCCGGGGAGCTGTTTTTT,CASSLVGFAGELFF
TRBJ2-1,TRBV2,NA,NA,TGTGCCAGCAGTGAAGCGCTTCGGACCACGAATGAGCAGTTCTTC,CASSEALRTTNEQFF
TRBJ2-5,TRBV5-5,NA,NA,TGTGCCAGCAGCCCGGCCCTGGCGGGGGAGACCCAGTACTTC,CASSPALAGETQYF
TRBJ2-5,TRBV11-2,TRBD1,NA,TGTGCCAGCAGCACTGATCCCGGGACAGGTACCCAGTACTTC,CASSTDPGTGTQYF
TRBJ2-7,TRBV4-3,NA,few,TGCGCCAGCAGCCCTCAATCCGGCAACTACGAGCAGTACTTC,CASSPQSGNYEQYF
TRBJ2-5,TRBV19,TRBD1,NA,TGTGCCAGTAGTAGGACAGGGCCCAGCCAAGAGACCCAGTACTTC,CASSRTGPSQETQYF
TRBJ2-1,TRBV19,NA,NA,TGTGCCAGTAGTAATGTGGGAAATGAGCAGTTCTTC,CASSNVGNEQFF
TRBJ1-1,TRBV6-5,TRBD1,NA,TGTGCCAGCACCAGTGGGACAGCTATGAACACTGAAGCTTTCTTT,CASTSGTAMNTEAFF
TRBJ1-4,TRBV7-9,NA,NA,TGTGCCAGCAGCTTAGCTGTGGGGGCTTTGAGACTGTTTTTT,CASSLAVGALRLFF
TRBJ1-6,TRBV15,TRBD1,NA,TGTGCCACCAGCAGAGATAACACAGGGGCGATCAATTCACCCCTCCACTTT,CATSRDNTGAINSPLHF
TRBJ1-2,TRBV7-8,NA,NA,TGTGCCAGCAGCTTTCCCGGGAAAGGCTACACCTTC,CASSFPGKGYTF
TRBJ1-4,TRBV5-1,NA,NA,TGCGCCAGCAGCTTGGACCAACCAACTAATGAAAAACTGTTTTTT,CASSLDQPTNEKLFF
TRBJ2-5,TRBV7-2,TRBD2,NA,TGTGCCAGCAGCTTCCTAGCGGGGGGGCGGGAGACCCAGTACTTC,CASSFLAGGRETQYF
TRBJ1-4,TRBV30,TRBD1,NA,TGTGCCTGGAGTCCGAATGACAGGGGATATAATGAAAAACTGTTTTTT,CAWSPNDRGYNEKLFF
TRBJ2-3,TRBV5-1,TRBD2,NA,TGCGCCAGCAGCTCACTAGCGGGGGGGTTTACGCAGTATTTT,CASSSLAGGFTQYF
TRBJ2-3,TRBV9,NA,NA,TGTGCCAGCAGCCCGAGGGTGGATACGCAGTATTTT,CASSPRVDTQYF
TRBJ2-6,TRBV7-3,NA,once,TGTGCCAGCAGCTTAAATCACTACACTACCGGGGCCAACGTCCTGACTTTC,CASSLNHYTTGANVLTF
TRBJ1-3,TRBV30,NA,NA,TGTGCCTGGAGTGTACGGGGATCTGGAAACACCATATATTTT,CAWSVRGSGNTIYF
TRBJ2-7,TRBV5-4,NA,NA,TGTGCCAGCAGCCCGAGTAGGGGTTCCCCCTACGAGCAGTACTTC,CASSPSRGSPYEQYF
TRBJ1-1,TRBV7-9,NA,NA,TGTGCCGCCCACGGGGACGGAAACACTGAAGCTTTCTTT,CAAHGDGNTEAFF
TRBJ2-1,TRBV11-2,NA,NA,TGTGCCAGCAGCTTAAGGGGCTTCCGGGGGTACAATGAGCAGTTCTTC,CASSLRGFRGYNEQFF
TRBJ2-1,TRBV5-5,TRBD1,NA,TGTGCCAGCAGCGTCTCCGGGACAGGGTTCAATGAGCAGTTCTTC,CASSVSGTGFNEQFF
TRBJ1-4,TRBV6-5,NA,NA,TGTGCCAGCAGTTACCGGGGTGCGGGTGAAAAACTGTTTTTT,CASSYRGAGEKLFF
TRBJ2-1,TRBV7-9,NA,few,TGTGCCAGCACCCAGTACAATGAGCAGTTCTTC,CASTQYNEQFF
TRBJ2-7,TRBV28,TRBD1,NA,TGTGCCAGCAGTTTAGGGCAGGACAGGTACTACGAGCAGTACTTC,CASSLGQDRYYEQYF
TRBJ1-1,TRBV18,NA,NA,TGTGCCAGCTCATCCCAGGGGAACACTGAAGCTTTCTTT,CASSSQGNTEAFF
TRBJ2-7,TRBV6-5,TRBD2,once,TGTGCCAGCAGATCCCCCGGGACTAGTCTTTACGAGCAGTACTTC,CASRSPGTSLYEQYF
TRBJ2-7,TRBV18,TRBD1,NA,TGTGCCAGCTCAAGCGGGACAGGGGGTATTGCGCAGTACTTC,CASSSGTGGIAQYF
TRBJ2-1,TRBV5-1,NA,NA,TGCGCCAGCAGCATGGGAGGCAAACTTTACAATGAGCAGTTCTTC,CASSMGGKLYNEQFF
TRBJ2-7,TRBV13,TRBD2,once,TGTGCCAGCAGCGTTTGGGGGGTAAGCGGGGTTAGCTCCTACGAGCAGTACTTC,CASSVWGVSGVSSYEQYF
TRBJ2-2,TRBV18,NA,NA,TGTGCCAGCTCACCTCGAGACAAGAACACCGGGGAGCTGTTTTTT,CASSPRDKNTGELFF
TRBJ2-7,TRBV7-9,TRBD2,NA,TGTGCCAGCAGCCCCCTCGGGACTAGAGACGACGAGCAGTACTTC,CASSPLGTRDDEQYF
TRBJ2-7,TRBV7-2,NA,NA,TGTGCCAGCAGCTTTACAAGCGTCCGGCCCGAGCAGTACTTC,CASSFTSVRPEQYF
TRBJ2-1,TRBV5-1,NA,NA,TGCGCCAGCGCCAGCGAGAATGCAAATGAGCAGTTCTTC,CASASENANEQFF
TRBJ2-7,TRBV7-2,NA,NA,TGTGCCAGCAGCTTACAAAAATCGGGTGGCTCCTACGAGCAGTACTTC,CASSLQKSGGSYEQYF
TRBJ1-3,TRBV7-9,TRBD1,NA,TGTGCCAGCAGCCCCCCCGGGGCAAGACAGGGTCACTCTGGAAACACCATATATTTT,CASSPPGARQGHSGNTIYF
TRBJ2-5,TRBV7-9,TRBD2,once,TGTGCCAGCAGCCCCAGACTAGCCGAACAAGAGACCCAGTACTTC,CASSPRLAEQETQYF